A single count supports the clone carrying this T cell receptor beta chain. Antigen: not known. Trimming stripped 5 bases from V and 7 bases from J, with 12 bases between. Germline V gene sequence: CDR1 MNHEY, CDR2 SVGEGT. The CDR3 length is 14 residues. Method: immunoSEQ multiplex PCR; TCRdb's copy keeps in-frame clones and lacks some. This repertoire shows over 100,000 clones, 90% to 95% found once; its top ten account for 1.6%. The data were taken from a study of T cell responses to AZD1222 COVID-19 vaccine. Study-level findings and limits: Baseline serology detected seropositivity in only a handful of AZD1222 recipients.

The receptor's source is an adult in good health. The rearrangement links TRBV6-2 or TRBV6-3 to TRBJ1-6; D remains ambiguous. Sample: peripheral blood, taken on day 0 of AZD1222 vaccination. In DNA form, the CDR3 reads TGTGCCAGCAGTCCGCCTTTTGGGAATTCACCCCTCCACTTT. This sequence encodes CASSPPFGNSPLHF.